This TCR beta chain was profiled in a study of cytomegalovirus exposure and HLA in healthy donors. Study results and limitations: Most CMV-associated TCR beta chains appeared HLA-restricted in a later analysis.

The PCR made use of 60 Vbeta and 13 Jbeta primers. Produced via immunoSEQ multiplex PCR; TCRdb's table is partial and in-frame only. The data contain almost 200,000 clones, just over 75% of them singletons. The V and J ends lost 0 bases and 1 base respectively, with 9 bases between them. The CDR3 runs 15 residues. Germline loops: CDR1 ENHRY, CDR2 SYGVKD. With respect to this clone: Its antigen is still unknown.

The sequence was collected from a man aged 25 to 40 in good health and CMV-seronegative. This sequence joins TRBV10-3 and TRBJ1-1, with D uncertain. What was sequenced was PBMCs. Written as DNA, the CDR3 is TGTGCCATCAGTGAGTCACCCGGGAAGAACACTGAAGCTTTCTTT. Amino acid sequence: CAISESPGKNTEAFF.